The present entry profiles one T cell receptor beta chain with its context. V was cut by 4 bases and J by 12 bases, with 13 bases left in between. Looked up from germline, CDR1 is SGHDN and CDR2 is FVKESK. CDR3 length equals 12 residues. This entry is derived from a study of blood T cell repertoires in COVID-19. Turning to the study itself: T cells, B-cell-depleted T cells, or PBMCs supplied cDNA or gDNA.

Original analysis: Nucleated cell number was recorded as an estimate derived from reference gene primer amplification. Sequencing was performed with immunoSEQ multiplex PCR; in TCRdb, only in-frame clones are kept and a portion is missing. The DNA was the basis for D and trimming; V, J and clone size are from that table. The table has approximately 150,000 clones, more than 80% seen once. The chain has TRBV14 and TRBJ2-1; TRBD2 might be the D (6 bases). The sequence derives from a man in his 70s with acute or convalescent COVID-19. Sequencing input: peripheral blood. The CDR3 sequence is CASSPSGTVQFF. CDR3 nucleotides: TGTGCCAGCAGCCCCTCCGGGACTGTGCAGTTCTTC. Full variable domain (rest looked up from reference TRBV14 and TRBJ2-1): EAGVTQFPSHSVIEKGQTVTLRCDPISGHDNLYWYRRVMGKEIKFLLHFVKESKQDESGMPNNRFLAERTGGTYSTLKVQPAELEDSGVYFCASSPSGTVQFFGPGTRLTVL.